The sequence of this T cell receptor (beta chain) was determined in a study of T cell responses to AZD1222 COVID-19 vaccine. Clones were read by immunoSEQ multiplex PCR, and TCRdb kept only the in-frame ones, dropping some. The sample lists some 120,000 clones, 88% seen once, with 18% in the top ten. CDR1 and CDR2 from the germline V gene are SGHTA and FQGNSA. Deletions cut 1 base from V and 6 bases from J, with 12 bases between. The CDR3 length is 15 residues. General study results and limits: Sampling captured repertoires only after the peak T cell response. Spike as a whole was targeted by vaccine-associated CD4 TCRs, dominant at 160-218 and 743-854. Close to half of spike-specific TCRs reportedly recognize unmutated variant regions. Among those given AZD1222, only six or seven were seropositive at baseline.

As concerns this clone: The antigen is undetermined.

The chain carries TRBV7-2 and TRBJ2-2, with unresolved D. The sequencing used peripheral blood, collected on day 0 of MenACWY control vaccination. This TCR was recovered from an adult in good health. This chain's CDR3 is CASSLDVNTAGELFF. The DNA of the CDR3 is TGTGCCAGCAGCTTAGACGTGAACACCGCCGGGGAGCTGTTTTTT.